This T cell receptor beta chain was documented in a study of T cell repertoires and Cas9 in healthy adults. In the study overall: Multi-effector potency, cytotoxicity and lineage were assessed in SpCas9-reactive CD4 and CD8 T cells.

About this clone: Antigen: not known.

Points from the study as a whole: SpCas9-reactive effector T cells were reportedly restrained in vitro by SpCas9-reactive regulatory T cells.

Assay used: immunoSEQ multiplex PCR; TCRdb lists only in-frame clones, some missing. Here the sample spans approximately 21,000 clones, under 95% being singletons. The V end lost 3 bases, the J end lost 0 bases, and 13 bases lay between the germline ends. The CDR3 is 15 amino acids. Germline CDR1 SGHDT, CDR2 YYEEEE. This chain joins TRBV5-6 and TRBJ2-7, with D tentatively TRBD1 (6 bases). The sequence derives from a human donor in good health. The specimen was CD4+ effector T cells (CD127+, CD25-, CD137-, CD154-) from PBMCs; culture status not recorded. DNA for the CDR3: TGTGCCAGCAGCTCCCGACAGGTACCCTCCTACGAGCAGTACTTC. It yields the protein CASSSRQVPSYEQYF.